This section outlines one T cell receptor beta chain sequence together with its context. This sample is drawn from a study of blood T cell repertoires in COVID-19. Per the germline V gene, CDR1 is LGHDT and CDR2 is YNNKEL (reference sequence). The CDR3 has 13 amino acids. Trimming took 8 bases from V and 1 from J, leaving 10 bases between them. Only in-frame clones appear in the TCRdb table, and some are missing; sequencing was by immunoSEQ multiplex PCR. Of just under 250,000 clones in the sample, more than 85% are singletons; the top ten hold about 4%. What was sequenced was PBMCs or T cells enriched from blood (not recorded which). The origin of this receptor is a woman aged 25 to 45 who had recovered from COVID-19. This chain joins TRBV3-1 (or the pseudogene TRBV3-2) and TRBJ2-3, with D perhaps matching TRBD2 (6 bases). CDR3 region: CASGGEGTDTQYF. In DNA, the CDR3 is TGTGCCAGCGGAGGGGAGGGCACAGATACGCAGTATTTT.